Listed below are T cell receptor beta chains from one sample, sequenced in a study of T cells after yellow fever vaccination. MiXCR, applied by TCRdb to the 5' RACE reads, yields one record per CDR3 protein. The sample consists of 250,000 to 400,000 distinct CDR3 sequences, 4.1% of them appearing once. The sample here was PBMCs, taken 5 days after the yellow fever booster vaccination. These receptors all stem from a man younger than 35 who received the YFV17D yellow fever vaccine. CDR3s include the opening cysteine and the closing phenylalanine or tryptophan.

J gene | V gene | CDR3 protein
TRBJ2-2 | TRBV11-2 | CASSYRGLGTGELFF
TRBJ1-4 | TRBV6-5 | CASSYNLQGSSANEKLFF
TRBJ1-1 | TRBV29-1 | CSVALKQAVNTEAFF
TRBJ2-5 | TRBV7-2 | CASSLMLRRETQYF
TRBJ1-2 | TRBV18 | CASSPTGQTNYGYTF
TRBJ2-4 | TRBV5-4 | CASSLASDRSKNIQYF
TRBJ2-5 | TRBV14 | CASSQDQETQYF
TRBJ2-5 | TRBV7-7 | CASSSTPFGTQYF
TRBJ1-1 | TRBV7-9 | CATPTGTLNTEAFF
TRBJ2-1 | TRBV20-1 | CSASPDRVIYNEQFF
TRBJ1-6 | TRBV6-5 | CASSYSVSGGLNSPLHF
TRBJ1-5 | TRBV7-9 | CATGEVNQPQHF
TRBJ2-5 | TRBV19 | CASSIGQHQETQYF
TRBJ1-5 | TRBV7-8 | CASRQNPWSKGGKSNQPQHF
TRBJ2-1 | TRBV30 | CAWRLLAGTHNEQFF
TRBJ2-1 | TRBV5-1 | CASSPRASRGEQFF
TRBJ2-5 | TRBV20-1 | CSARGETQYF
TRBJ1-1 | TRBV18 | CASSPSPGSEAFF
TRBJ1-2 | TRBV6-5 | CASLLPGRANYGYTF
TRBJ1-2 | TRBV5-1 | CASSLYGTDYGYTF
TRBJ2-1 | TRBV12-3/TRBV12-4 | CASRPVAANNEQFF
TRBJ2-1 | TRBV19 | CASTDGQSSYNEQFF
TRBJ2-3 | TRBV4-3 | CASSPAPGLAGGPFTDTQYF
TRBJ1-6 | TRBV18 | CASSPVQDNSPLHF
TRBJ2-5 | TRBV5-6 | CASSFTSETQYF
TRBJ2-3 | TRBV18 | CASSQAATDTQYF
TRBJ1-5 | TRBV21-1 | CAIYNRDSLNQPQHF
TRBJ2-1 | TRBV5-4 | CASSFALSYNEQFF
TRBJ2-2 | TRBV4-1 | CASSQTAGSGELFF
TRBJ1-2 | TRBV5-1 | CASSLGTGTAGVGYTF
TRBJ2-7 | TRBV7-9 | CASSLSRDRGLDEQYF
TRBJ1-2 | TRBV11-2 | CASSGFRDRAAGYTF
TRBJ2-7 | TRBV7-2 | CASSLDSDASSYEQYF
TRBJ2-3 | TRBV27 | CASRSRAYTQYF
TRBJ1-2 | TRBV20-1 | CSAIPGTDYGYTF
TRBJ2-3 | TRBV6-5 | CASSSTHSRGTQYF
TRBJ2-5 | TRBV5-1 | CASSLEGTRVPETQYF